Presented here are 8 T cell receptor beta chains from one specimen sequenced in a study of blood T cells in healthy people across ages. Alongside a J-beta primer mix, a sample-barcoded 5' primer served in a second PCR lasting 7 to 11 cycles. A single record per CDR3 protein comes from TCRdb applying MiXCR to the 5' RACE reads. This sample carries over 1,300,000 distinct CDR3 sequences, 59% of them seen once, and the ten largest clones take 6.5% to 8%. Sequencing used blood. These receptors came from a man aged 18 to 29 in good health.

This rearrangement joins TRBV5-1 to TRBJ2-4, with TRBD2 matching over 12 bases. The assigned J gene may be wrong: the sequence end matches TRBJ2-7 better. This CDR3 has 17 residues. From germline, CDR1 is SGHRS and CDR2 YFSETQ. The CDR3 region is CASSLVTRLAGVDEQYF. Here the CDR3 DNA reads TGCGCCAGCAGCTTGGTGACCCGACTAGCGGGAGTCGACGAGCAGTACTTC.

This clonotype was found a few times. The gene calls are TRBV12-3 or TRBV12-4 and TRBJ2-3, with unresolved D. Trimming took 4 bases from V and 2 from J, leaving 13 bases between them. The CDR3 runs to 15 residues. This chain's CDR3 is CASSSQFLYTDTQYF. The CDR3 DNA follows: TGTGCCAGCAGTTCGCAGTTTCTCTACACAGATACGCAGTATTTT.

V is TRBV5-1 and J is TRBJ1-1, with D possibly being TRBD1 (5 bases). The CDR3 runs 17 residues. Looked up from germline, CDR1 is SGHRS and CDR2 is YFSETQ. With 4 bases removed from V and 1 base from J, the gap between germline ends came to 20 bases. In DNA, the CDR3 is TGCGCCAGCAGCCAGGGACTCAGCCCCCCAAAGAACACTGAAGCTTTCTTT. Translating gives CASSQGLSPPKNTEAFF. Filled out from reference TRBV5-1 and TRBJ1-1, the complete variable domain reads KAGVTQTPRYLIKTRGQQVTLSCSPISGHRSVSWYQQTPGQGLQFLFEYFSETQRNKGNFPGRFSGRQFSNSRSEMNVSTLELGDSALYLCASSQGLSPPKNTEAFFGQGTRLTVV.

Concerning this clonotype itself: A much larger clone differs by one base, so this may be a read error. As DNA, the CDR3 is TGCAGTGCTAGTGTTGGTGTGGGGTTAACAGATAGGCAGTATTTT. This codes for CSASVGVGLTDRQYF. The chain carries TRBV20-1 and TRBJ2-3; D call uncertain. CDR3 size: 15 residues. From germline, CDR1 is DFQATT and CDR2 SNEGSKA (reference sequence).

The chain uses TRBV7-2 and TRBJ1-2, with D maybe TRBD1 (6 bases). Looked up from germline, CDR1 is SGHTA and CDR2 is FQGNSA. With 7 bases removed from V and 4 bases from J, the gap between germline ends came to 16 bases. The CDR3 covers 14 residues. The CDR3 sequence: CASTGTHSPYGYTF. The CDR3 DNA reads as TGTGCCAGCACCGGGACACACTCCCCCTATGGCTACACCTTC.

The CDR3 here is CASSADPRSWTSGANVLTF. The CDR3 region has the DNA TGTGCCAGCAGCGCCGACCCCCGGAGCTGGACCTCTGGGGCCAACGTCCTGACTTTC. The J gene is TRBJ2-6, the V gene TRBV9, with D hard to call. This CDR3 spans 19 amino acids. V was shortened by 3 bases and J by 0 bases, with 19 bases between the two germline ends. Germline V gene sequence: CDR1 SGDLS, CDR2 YYNGEE.

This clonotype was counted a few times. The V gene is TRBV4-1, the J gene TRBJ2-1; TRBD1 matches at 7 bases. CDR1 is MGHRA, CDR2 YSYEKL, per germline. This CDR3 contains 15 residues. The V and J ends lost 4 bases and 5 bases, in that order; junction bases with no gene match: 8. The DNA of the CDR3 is TGCGCCAGCAGCCCAACCTGGGACAGAAACAATGAGCAGTTCTTC. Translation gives CASSPTWDRNNEQFF.

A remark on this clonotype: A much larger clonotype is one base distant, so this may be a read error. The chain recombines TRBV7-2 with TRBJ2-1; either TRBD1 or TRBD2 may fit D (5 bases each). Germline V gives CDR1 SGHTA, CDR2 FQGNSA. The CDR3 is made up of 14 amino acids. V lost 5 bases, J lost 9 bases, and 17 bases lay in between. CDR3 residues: CASSPRRDLSEQFF. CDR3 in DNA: TGTGCCAGCAGCCCCCGACGGGACCTCAGTGAGCAGTTCTTC.